This is a list of T cell receptor beta chains from one sample in a study of cytomegalovirus exposure and HLA in healthy donors. Profiled with immunoSEQ multiplex PCR; TCRdb holds only in-frame clones, not every one. Found here are about 130,000 clones, around 76% of them singletons; the top ten hold about 12%. Specimen: PBMCs. Source of these receptors: a woman in her fifties or sixties in good health and CMV-seropositive. Both conserved end residues are part of each CDR3. The D gene is left open where the match is weak. For some rows the clone size is stated as once, few or many, or as a class when expanded; others skip it.

clone size: NA
J gene: TRBJ2-3
D gene: NA
V gene: TRBV10-1
CDR3 protein: CARVMGGDDTQYF
CDR3 DNA: TGCGCCAGGGTAATGGGGGGTGATGATACGCAGTATTTT

clone size: few
J gene: TRBJ1-1
D gene: NA
V gene: TRBV4-2
CDR3 protein: CASSQQQGNTEAFF
CDR3 DNA: TGTGCCAGCAGCCAACAACAGGGGAACACTGAAGCTTTCTTT

clone size: NA
J gene: TRBJ1-2
D gene: NA
V gene: TRBV7-8
CDR3 protein: CASSWGFGNYGYTF
CDR3 DNA: TGTGCCAGCAGCTGGGGCTTCGGTAACTATGGCTACACCTTC

clone size: NA
J gene: TRBJ1-3
D gene: NA
V gene: TRBV5-6
CDR3 protein: CASVRGISGNTIYF
CDR3 DNA: TGTGCCAGCGTCAGGGGTATCTCTGGAAACACCATATATTTT

clone size: NA
J gene: TRBJ2-6
D gene: TRBD1
V gene: TRBV28
CDR3 protein: CASSRQGAYSGANVLTF
CDR3 DNA: TGTGCCAGCAGCCGACAGGGGGCGTACTCTGGGGCCAACGTCCTGACTTTC

clone size: NA
J gene: TRBJ1-2
D gene: TRBD1
V gene: TRBV2
CDR3 protein: CASSGGTDGYTF
CDR3 DNA: TGTGCCAGCAGTGGCGGGACAGATGGCTACACCTTC

clone size: NA
J gene: TRBJ1-4
D gene: NA
V gene: TRBV29-1
CDR3 protein: CSVIGQSNEKLFF
CDR3 DNA: TGCAGCGTTATTGGGCAGAGTAATGAAAAACTGTTTTTT

clone size: NA
J gene: TRBJ1-1
D gene: NA
V gene: TRBV30
CDR3 protein: CAWTSQSRGLETFF
CDR3 DNA: TGTGCCTGGACCTCCCAGTCACGAGGCCTCGAAACTTTCTTT

clone size: NA
J gene: TRBJ1-1
D gene: NA
V gene: TRBV9
CDR3 protein: CASSGGTEAFF
CDR3 DNA: TGTGCCAGCAGCGGAGGCACTGAAGCTTTCTTT

clone size: NA
J gene: TRBJ2-3
D gene: TRBD2
V gene: TRBV10-1
CDR3 protein: CASSEAGETGGYFTDTQYF
CDR3 DNA: TGCGCCAGCAGTGAGGCGGGGGAAACGGGGGGATACTTCACAGATACGCAGTATTTT

clone size: NA
J gene: TRBJ2-7
D gene: TRBD2
V gene: TRBV4-1
CDR3 protein: CASSQDIGLAGDGYEQYF
CDR3 DNA: TGCGCCAGCAGCCAAGATATAGGACTAGCGGGCGATGGTTACGAGCAGTACTTC

clone size: NA
J gene: TRBJ1-5
D gene: TRBD1
V gene: TRBV23-1
CDR3 protein: CASISVPDRDNQPQHF
CDR3 DNA: TGCGCCAGCATCTCCGTCCCAGACAGGGACAATCAGCCCCAGCATTTT

clone size: once
J gene: TRBJ1-5
D gene: TRBD1
V gene: TRBV6-5
CDR3 protein: CASRGTGYNQPQHF
CDR3 DNA: TGTGCCAGCAGGGGGACAGGGTATAATCAGCCCCAGCATTTT

clone size: NA
J gene: TRBJ2-7
D gene: NA
V gene: TRBV6-1
CDR3 protein: CASSEQLVSEQYF
CDR3 DNA: TGTGCCAGCAGTGAACAATTGGTTAGCGAGCAGTACTTC

clone size: NA
J gene: TRBJ1-1
D gene: NA
V gene: TRBV30
CDR3 protein: CAWSAPPQGVLNTEAFF
CDR3 DNA: TGTGCCTGGAGTGCTCCCCCGCAAGGGGTTTTGAACACTGAAGCTTTCTTT

clone size: few
J gene: TRBJ2-6
D gene: TRBD2
V gene: TRBV5-1
CDR3 protein: CASSLGGGLVGANVLTF
CDR3 DNA: TGCGCCAGCAGCTTAGGAGGGGGACTAGTTGGGGCCAACGTCCTGACTTTC

clone size: NA
J gene: TRBJ1-5
D gene: NA
V gene: TRBV7-8
CDR3 protein: CASSTQTGGNQPQHF
CDR3 DNA: TGTGCCAGCAGCACCCAGACTGGAGGCAATCAGCCCCAGCATTTT

clone size: NA
J gene: TRBJ1-2
D gene: TRBD1
V gene: TRBV6-5
CDR3 protein: CASSSPGTGGNYGYTF
CDR3 DNA: TGTGCCAGCAGTTCTCCCGGGACAGGGGGAAACTATGGCTACACCTTC

clone size: NA
J gene: TRBJ2-7
D gene: NA
V gene: TRBV5-1
CDR3 protein: CASSIRDTGDEQYF
CDR3 DNA: TGCGCCAGCAGCATCCGGGACACAGGTGACGAGCAGTACTTC

clone size: NA
J gene: TRBJ1-5
D gene: NA
V gene: TRBV6-1
CDR3 protein: CASREEVGQPQHF
CDR3 DNA: TGTGCCAGCAGGGAGGAAGTTGGTCAGCCCCAGCATTTT

clone size: few
J gene: TRBJ2-7
D gene: TRBD1
V gene: TRBV27
CDR3 protein: CASRSHRDRGVEQYF
CDR3 DNA: TGTGCCAGCAGATCTCACCGGGACAGGGGGGTCGAGCAGTACTTC

clone size: few
J gene: TRBJ2-7
D gene: NA
V gene: TRBV5-1
CDR3 protein: CASSLGGQSTYEQYF
CDR3 DNA: TGCGCCAGCAGCTTGGGAGGTCAGAGTACCTACGAGCAGTACTTC

clone size: NA
J gene: TRBJ2-4
D gene: TRBD1
V gene: TRBV7-9
CDR3 protein: CASSLGTGGLAKNIQYF
CDR3 DNA: TGTGCCAGCAGCTTAGGGACAGGGGGATTAGCCAAAAACATTCAGTACTTC

clone size: NA
J gene: TRBJ1-1
D gene: NA
V gene: TRBV5-1
CDR3 protein: CASSLAGIGTEAFF
CDR3 DNA: TGCGCCAGCAGCTTGGCCGGTATCGGCACTGAAGCTTTCTTT

clone size: NA
J gene: TRBJ1-2
D gene: NA
V gene: TRBV19
CDR3 protein: CASSILASGYGYTF
CDR3 DNA: TGTGCCAGTAGTATCTTGGCTTCTGGCTATGGCTACACCTTC

clone size: NA
J gene: TRBJ2-7
D gene: TRBD2
V gene: TRBV7-3
CDR3 protein: CASSLAGGTETYEQYF
CDR3 DNA: TGTGCCAGCAGCTTAGCGGGGGGGACGGAGACCTACGAGCAGTACTTC

clone size: NA
J gene: TRBJ2-7
D gene: NA
V gene: TRBV7-9
CDR3 protein: CASSLEGPSYEQYF
CDR3 DNA: TGTGCCAGCAGCCTAGAGGGGCCGTCCTACGAGCAGTACTTC

clone size: NA
J gene: TRBJ2-5
D gene: NA
V gene: TRBV30
CDR3 protein: CAYGQAPWETQYF
CDR3 DNA: TGTGCCTATGGGCAGGCTCCGTGGGAGACCCAGTACTTC

clone size: NA
J gene: TRBJ1-1
D gene: NA
V gene: TRBV5-1
CDR3 protein: CASSLNGQAQEAFF
CDR3 DNA: TGCGCCAGCAGCTTGAATGGTCAGGCGCAAGAAGCTTTCTTT

clone size: NA
J gene: TRBJ1-5
D gene: TRBD1
V gene: TRBV2
CDR3 protein: CASSDWGRTGSFSNQPQHF
CDR3 DNA: TGTGCCAGCAGTGATTGGGGAAGGACAGGGAGCTTTAGCAATCAGCCCCAGCATTTT

clone size: NA
J gene: TRBJ1-2
D gene: NA
V gene: TRBV7-6
CDR3 protein: CASSPRSEPLGYTF
CDR3 DNA: TGTGCCAGCAGCCCAAGATCTGAGCCCCTTGGCTACACCTTC

clone size: few
J gene: TRBJ2-7
D gene: NA
V gene: TRBV7-9
CDR3 protein: CASSLAGGGPYEQYF
CDR3 DNA: TGTGCCAGCAGCTTAGCGGGAGGGGGGCCTTACGAGCAGTACTTC

clone size: NA
J gene: TRBJ2-1
D gene: TRBD1
V gene: TRBV30
CDR3 protein: CAWTGGNEQFF
CDR3 DNA: TGTGCCTGGACAGGGGGCAATGAGCAGTTCTTC

clone size: NA
J gene: TRBJ1-1
D gene: NA
V gene: TRBV25-1
CDR3 protein: CASSGFGHRVAFF
CDR3 DNA: TGTGCCAGCAGTGGCTTCGGGCACAGGGTTGCTTTCTTT

clone size: NA
J gene: TRBJ2-6
D gene: NA
V gene: TRBV5-8
CDR3 protein: CASSLVQVANVLTF
CDR3 DNA: TGTGCCAGCAGCTTGGTTCAGGTGGCCAACGTCCTGACTTTC

clone size: once
J gene: TRBJ1-2
D gene: NA
V gene: TRBV5-6
CDR3 protein: CASSPGGYGYTF
CDR3 DNA: TGTGCCAGCAGCCCGGGGGGATATGGCTACACCTTC

clone size: NA
J gene: TRBJ1-4
D gene: NA
V gene: TRBV30
CDR3 protein: CAWTLGQPNEKLFF
CDR3 DNA: TGTGCCTGGACCCTTGGACAGCCAAATGAAAAACTGTTTTTT

clone size: NA
J gene: TRBJ1-5
D gene: TRBD1
V gene: TRBV6-1
CDR3 protein: CASSGQGGQPQHF
CDR3 DNA: TGTGCCAGCAGCGGACAGGGCGGTCAGCCCCAGCATTTT

clone size: NA
J gene: TRBJ1-2
D gene: TRBD1
V gene: TRBV11-2
CDR3 protein: CASSLGQGLNYGYTF
CDR3 DNA: TGTGCCAGCAGCCTGGGACAGGGACTTAACTATGGCTACACCTTC

clone size: NA
J gene: TRBJ2-2
D gene: TRBD2
V gene: TRBV9
CDR3 protein: CASSLTVAGGRGGELFF
CDR3 DNA: TGTGCCAGCAGCCTCACTGTAGCGGGGGGACGCGGCGGGGAGCTGTTTTTT

clone size: once
J gene: TRBJ1-3
D gene: TRBD1
V gene: TRBV5-6
CDR3 protein: CASSRDRGGNTIYF
CDR3 DNA: TGTGCCAGCAGCCGGGACAGGGGTGGAAACACCATATATTTT

clone size: few
J gene: TRBJ2-7
D gene: NA
V gene: TRBV5-1
CDR3 protein: CASSSGTPSYEQYF
CDR3 DNA: TGCGCCAGCAGCTCCGGGACACCCAGCTACGAGCAGTACTTC

clone size: NA
J gene: TRBJ1-1
D gene: NA
V gene: TRBV4-2
CDR3 protein: CASSQQGLEDTEAFF
CDR3 DNA: TGTGCCAGCAGCCAACAGGGTTTAGAGGACACTGAAGCTTTCTTT

clone size: few
J gene: TRBJ2-1
D gene: TRBD2
V gene: TRBV4-2
CDR3 protein: CASSQEAGGSSYNEQFF
CDR3 DNA: TGTGCCAGCAGCCAAGAGGCGGGGGGGAGCTCCTACAATGAGCAGTTCTTC

clone size: NA
J gene: TRBJ1-2
D gene: NA
V gene: TRBV12-2
CDR3 protein: CASRLVQTGNYGYTF
CDR3 DNA: TGTGCAAGTCGCTTAGTCCAGACAGGGAACTATGGCTACACCTTC

clone size: NA
J gene: TRBJ2-7
D gene: TRBD2
V gene: TRBV4-2
CDR3 protein: CASSQEGTTSGSNEQYF
CDR3 DNA: TGTGCCAGCAGCCAAGAGGGGACGACTAGCGGGAGTAACGAGCAGTACTTC

clone size: NA
J gene: TRBJ2-5
D gene: TRBD2
V gene: TRBV11-2
CDR3 protein: CASSFSSGGRETQYF
CDR3 DNA: TGTGCCAGCAGCTTTTCCAGCGGGGGTAGGGAGACCCAGTACTTC

clone size: NA
J gene: TRBJ1-1
D gene: NA
V gene: TRBV5-4
CDR3 protein: CASSPRGSLNTEAFF
CDR3 DNA: TGTGCCAGCAGCCCGAGGGGGTCTCTGAACACTGAAGCTTTCTTT

clone size: NA
J gene: TRBJ2-5
D gene: TRBD1
V gene: TRBV18
CDR3 protein: CASSLGTGLGETQYF
CDR3 DNA: TGTGCCAGCTCACTTGGGACAGGGCTTGGAGAGACCCAGTACTTC